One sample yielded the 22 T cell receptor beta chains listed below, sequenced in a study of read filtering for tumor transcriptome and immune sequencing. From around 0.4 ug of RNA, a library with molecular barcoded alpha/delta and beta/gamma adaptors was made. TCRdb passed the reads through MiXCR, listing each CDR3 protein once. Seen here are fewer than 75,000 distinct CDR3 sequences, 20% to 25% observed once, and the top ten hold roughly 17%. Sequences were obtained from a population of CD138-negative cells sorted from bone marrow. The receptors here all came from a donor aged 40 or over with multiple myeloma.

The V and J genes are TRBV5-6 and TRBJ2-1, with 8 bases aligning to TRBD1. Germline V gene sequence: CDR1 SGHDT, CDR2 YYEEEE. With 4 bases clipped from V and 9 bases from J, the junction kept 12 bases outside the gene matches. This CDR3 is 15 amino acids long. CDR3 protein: CASSLGTGHYIEQFF. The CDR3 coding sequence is TGTGCCAGCAGCCTCGGGACAGGCCACTATATTGAGCAGTTCTTC.

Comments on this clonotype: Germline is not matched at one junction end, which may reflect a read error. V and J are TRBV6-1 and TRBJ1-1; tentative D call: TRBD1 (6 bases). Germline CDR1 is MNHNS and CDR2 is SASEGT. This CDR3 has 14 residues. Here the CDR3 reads CASSETGTSTVAFF. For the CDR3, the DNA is TGTGCCAGCAGTGAGACAGGAACAAGCACTGTAGCTTTCTTT.

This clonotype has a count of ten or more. CDR3 amino acids: CASSFSFQETQYF. The CDR3 coding sequence is TGTGCCAGCAGCTTTTCATTCCAAGAGACCCAGTACTTC. The chain recombines TRBV7-2 with TRBJ2-5; D gene ambiguous. Trimming shortened V by 3 bases and J by 1 base, and 6 bases separated the two germline ends. CDR1 and CDR2 (germline): SGHTA, FQGNSA. This CDR3 spans 13 amino acids.

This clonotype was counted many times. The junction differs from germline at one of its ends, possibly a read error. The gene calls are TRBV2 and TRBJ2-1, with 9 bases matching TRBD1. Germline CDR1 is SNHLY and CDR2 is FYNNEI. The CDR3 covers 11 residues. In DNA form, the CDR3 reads TGTGCCAGCAGTGGCGGGGACAGGGTTTCTTTC. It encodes CASSGGDRVSF.

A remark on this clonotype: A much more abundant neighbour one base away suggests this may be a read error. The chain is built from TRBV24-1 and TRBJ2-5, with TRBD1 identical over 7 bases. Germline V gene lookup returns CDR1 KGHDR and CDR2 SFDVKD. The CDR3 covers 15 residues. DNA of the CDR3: TGTGCCTCCAGTGACCCGGGACAGTCCCAAGAGACCCAGTACTTC. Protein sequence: CASSDPGQSQETQYF.

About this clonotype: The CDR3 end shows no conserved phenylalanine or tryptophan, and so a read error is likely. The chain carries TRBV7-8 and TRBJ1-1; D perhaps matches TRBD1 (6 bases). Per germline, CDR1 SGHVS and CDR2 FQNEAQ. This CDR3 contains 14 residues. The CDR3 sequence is CASSLLRRDTEAFS. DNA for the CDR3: TGTGCCAGCAGCTTACTCCGCAGGGACACAGAAGCTTTCTCT.

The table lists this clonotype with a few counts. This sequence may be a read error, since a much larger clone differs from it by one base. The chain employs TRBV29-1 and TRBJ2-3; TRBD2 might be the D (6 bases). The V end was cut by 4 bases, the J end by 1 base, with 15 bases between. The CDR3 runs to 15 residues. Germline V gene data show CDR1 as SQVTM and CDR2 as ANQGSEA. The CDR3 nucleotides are TGCAGCGTTGGGTATTTGCGGGGCGGCACAGATACGCAGTATTTT. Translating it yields CSVGYLRGGTDTQYF.

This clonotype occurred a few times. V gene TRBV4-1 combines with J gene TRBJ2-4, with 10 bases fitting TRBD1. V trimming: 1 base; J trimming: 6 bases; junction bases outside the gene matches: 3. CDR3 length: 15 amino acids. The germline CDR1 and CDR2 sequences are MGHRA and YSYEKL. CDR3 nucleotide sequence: TGCGCCAGCAGCCAAGTAGGACAGGGGGTAAACATTCAGTACTTC. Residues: CASSQVGQGVNIQYF.

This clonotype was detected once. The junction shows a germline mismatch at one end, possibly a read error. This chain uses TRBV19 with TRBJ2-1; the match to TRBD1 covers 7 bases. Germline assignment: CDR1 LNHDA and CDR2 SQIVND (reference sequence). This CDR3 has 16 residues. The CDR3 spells CASSIGDREPWNEQFF. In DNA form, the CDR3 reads TGTGCCAGCAGTATCGGCGACAGGGAGCCTTGGAATGAGCAGTTCTTC.

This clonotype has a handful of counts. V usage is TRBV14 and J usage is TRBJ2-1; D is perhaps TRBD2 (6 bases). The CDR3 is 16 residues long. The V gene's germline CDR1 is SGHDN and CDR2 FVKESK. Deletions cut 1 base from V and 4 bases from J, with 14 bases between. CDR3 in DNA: TGTGCCAGCAGCCAAGCGCCCGGGGGTGGATACAATGAGCAGTTCTTC. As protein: CASSQAPGGGYNEQFF.

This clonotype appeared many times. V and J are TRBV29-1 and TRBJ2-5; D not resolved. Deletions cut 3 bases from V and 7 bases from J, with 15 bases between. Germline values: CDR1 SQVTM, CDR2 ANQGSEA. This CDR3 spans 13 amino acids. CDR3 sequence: CSVDGLGVGTQYF. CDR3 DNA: TGCAGCGTTGATGGTCTGGGCGTTGGGACCCAGTACTTC.

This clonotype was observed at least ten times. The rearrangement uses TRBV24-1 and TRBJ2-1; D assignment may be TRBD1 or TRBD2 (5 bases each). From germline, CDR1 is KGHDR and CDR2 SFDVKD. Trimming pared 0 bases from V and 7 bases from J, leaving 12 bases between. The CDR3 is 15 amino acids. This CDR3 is CATSDLGGERNEQFF. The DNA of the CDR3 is TGTGCCACCAGTGATTTGGGGGGAGAAAGAAATGAGCAGTTCTTC.

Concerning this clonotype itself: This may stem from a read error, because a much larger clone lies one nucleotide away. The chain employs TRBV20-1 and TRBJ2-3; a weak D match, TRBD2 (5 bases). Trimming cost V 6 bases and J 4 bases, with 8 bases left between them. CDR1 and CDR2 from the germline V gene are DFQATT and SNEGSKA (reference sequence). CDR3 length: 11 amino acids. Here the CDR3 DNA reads TGCAGTGCAGCGGTTTCAGATACGCAGTATTTT. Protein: CSAAVSDTQYF.

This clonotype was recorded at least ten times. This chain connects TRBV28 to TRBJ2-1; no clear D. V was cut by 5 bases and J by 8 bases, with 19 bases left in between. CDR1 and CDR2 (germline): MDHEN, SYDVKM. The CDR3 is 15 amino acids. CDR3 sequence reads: CASSIRAQMVDEQFF. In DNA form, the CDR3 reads TGTGCCAGCAGTATACGAGCGCAGATGGTTGATGAGCAGTTCTTC.

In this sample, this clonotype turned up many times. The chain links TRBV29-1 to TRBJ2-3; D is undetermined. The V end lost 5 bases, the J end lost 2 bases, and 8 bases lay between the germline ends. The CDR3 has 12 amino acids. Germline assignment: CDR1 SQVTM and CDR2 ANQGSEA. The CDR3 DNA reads TGCAGCGTTCACACGATCACAGATACGCAGTATTTT. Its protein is CSVHTITDTQYF.

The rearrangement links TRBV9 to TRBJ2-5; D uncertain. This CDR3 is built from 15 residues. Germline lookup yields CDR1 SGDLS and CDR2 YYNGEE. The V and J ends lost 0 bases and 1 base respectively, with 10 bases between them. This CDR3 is CASSVGRTLQETQYF. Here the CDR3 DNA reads TGTGCCAGCAGCGTAGGGCGCACACTCCAAGAGACCCAGTACTTC. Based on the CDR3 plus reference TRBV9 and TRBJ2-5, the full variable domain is DSGVTQTPKHLITATGQRVTLRCSPRSGDLSVYWYQQSLDQGLQFLIQYYNGEERAKGNILERFSAQQFPDLHSELNLSSLELGDSALYFCASSVGRTLQETQYFGPGTRLLVL.

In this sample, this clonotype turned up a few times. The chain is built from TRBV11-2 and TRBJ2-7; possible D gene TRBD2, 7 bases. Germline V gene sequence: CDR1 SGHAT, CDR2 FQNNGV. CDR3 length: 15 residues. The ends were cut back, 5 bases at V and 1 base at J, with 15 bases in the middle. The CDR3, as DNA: TGTGCCAGCAGCCCCCGCGCGGGGGCATCCTACGAGCAGTACTTC. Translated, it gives CASSPRAGASYEQYF.

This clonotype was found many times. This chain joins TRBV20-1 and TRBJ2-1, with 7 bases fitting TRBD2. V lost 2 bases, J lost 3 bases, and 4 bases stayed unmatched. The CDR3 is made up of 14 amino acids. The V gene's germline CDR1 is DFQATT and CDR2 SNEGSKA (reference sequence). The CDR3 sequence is CSARRGDHYNEQFF. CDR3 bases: TGCAGTGCTAGACGGGGGGATCACTACAATGAGCAGTTCTTC.

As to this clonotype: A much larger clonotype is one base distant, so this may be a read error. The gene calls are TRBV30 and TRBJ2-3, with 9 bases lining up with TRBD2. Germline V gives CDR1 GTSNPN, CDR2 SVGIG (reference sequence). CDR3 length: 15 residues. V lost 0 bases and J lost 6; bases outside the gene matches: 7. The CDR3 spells CAWSVPGTSSDTQYF. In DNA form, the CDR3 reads TGTGCCTGGAGTGTACCAGGGACTAGCAGCGATACGCAGTATTTT.

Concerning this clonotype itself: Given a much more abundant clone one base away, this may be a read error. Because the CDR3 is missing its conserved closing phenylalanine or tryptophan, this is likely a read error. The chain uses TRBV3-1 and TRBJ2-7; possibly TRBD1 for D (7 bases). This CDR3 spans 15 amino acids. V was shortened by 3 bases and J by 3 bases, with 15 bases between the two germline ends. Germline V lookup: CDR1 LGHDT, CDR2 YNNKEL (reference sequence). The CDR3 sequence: CASSQTGRLYYEQYL. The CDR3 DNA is TGTGCCAGCAGCCAGACAGGGAGGCTGTACTACGAGCAGTACCTC.

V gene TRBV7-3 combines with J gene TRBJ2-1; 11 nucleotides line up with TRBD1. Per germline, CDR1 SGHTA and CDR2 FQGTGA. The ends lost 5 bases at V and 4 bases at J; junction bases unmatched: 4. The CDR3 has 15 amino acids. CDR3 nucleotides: TGTGCCAGCAGCCCCGGGACAGGGGGTTACAATGAGCAGTTCTTC. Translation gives CASSPGTGGYNEQFF.

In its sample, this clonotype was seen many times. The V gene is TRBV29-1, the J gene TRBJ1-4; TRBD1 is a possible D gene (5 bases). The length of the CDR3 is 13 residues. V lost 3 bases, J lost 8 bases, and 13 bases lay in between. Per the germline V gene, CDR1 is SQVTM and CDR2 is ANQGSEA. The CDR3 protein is CSVDGGAGEKLFF. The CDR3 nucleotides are TGCAGCGTTGACGGAGGGGCTGGAGAAAAACTGTTTTTT.